The clone carrying this TCR beta chain was counted a few times. Its antigen remains unidentified. These data are taken from a study of blood T cells in healthy people across ages. Overall study context: In model experiments, template switching was able to capture about one barcoded beta molecule for every two T cells that were present.

Then a second PCR, running about 6 to 12 cycles, was carried out with a sample-barcoded 5' primer and a J-beta primer mix. The template-switch adaptor, which had 12 random nucleotides, put a tag on each cDNA molecule. In TCRdb, the 5' RACE reads were re-called with MiXCR into one record per CDR3 protein. The table has about 1.7 million distinct CDR3 sequences, about 30% seen once. Between the trimmed V and J ends, which lost 3 bases and 2 bases, there was a span of 11 bases. This CDR3 comprises 14 residues. CDR1 and CDR2 from the germline V gene are WSHSY and SAAADI. Study results and limitations: Naive T cell percentage showed a strong correlation with the diversity of TCR beta. Roughly linear declines in TCR beta diversity per million T cells occurred with age.

The source of this sequence is a woman in her 30s in good health. Sequenced material: blood. The V call is TRBV10-2, the J call TRBJ2-7; no definite D call. This chain's CDR3 is CASSDQLGPYEQYF. In nucleotides, the CDR3 is TGCGCCAGCAGTGACCAACTTGGGCCCTACGAGCAGTACTTC.